These 29 T cell receptor beta chains were all obtained from the same sample, sequenced in a study of OX40 agonist ivuxolimab in advanced cancers. Sequencing was performed with immunoSEQ multiplex PCR; in TCRdb, only in-frame clones are kept and a portion is missing. The table includes some 62,000 clones, about four fifths detected once. The source material was CD4+ or CD8+ T cells sorted from blood, sampled in a trial of the OX40 agonist ivuxolimab. These receptor sequences come from an adult with an advanced solid tumor such as melanoma, head and neck, liver or kidney cancer.

The rearrangement joins TRBV4-3 to TRBJ2-3; D is ambiguous. CDR3 length: 16 amino acids. In germline, CDR1 is LGHNA, CDR2 YSLEER. The V end was cut by 0 bases, the J end by 9 bases, with 19 bases between. The CDR3 nucleotides are TGCGCCAGCAGCCAAGATCGGGCACTATTATCCAGAACGCAGTATTTT. Translating it yields CASSQDRALLSRTQYF.

The chain combines TRBV16 with TRBJ2-3; no definite D call. CDR3 length equals 17 residues. CDR1 KGHSY and CDR2 FQNENV come from the germline V gene. V was shortened by 3 bases and J by 1 base, with 17 bases between the two germline ends. CDR3 region: CASSHHLGSSRTDTQYF. The CDR3 nucleotides read TGTGCCAGCAGCCACCACCTCGGGTCTTCCCGCACAGATACGCAGTATTTT.

In its sample, this clone was seen once. The rearrangement joins TRBV6-4 to TRBJ2-1; unclear D gene. Germline V gene sequence: CDR1 MRHNA, CDR2 SNTAGT. The CDR3 covers 14 residues. Trimming stripped 5 bases from V and 9 bases from J, with 17 bases between. This chain's CDR3 is CASSRSSSGTEQFF. The CDR3 DNA follows: TGTGCCAGCAGTCGTTCGTCTTCGGGCACTGAGCAGTTCTTC.

The chain uses TRBV7-6 and TRBJ1-3; 7 nucleotides align to TRBD1. This CDR3 has 18 residues. After removal of 6 bases from V and 7 bases from J, the junction contained 21 bases not matched to a gene. Per germline, CDR1 SGHVS and CDR2 FNYEAQ. The CDR3 reads CASSSKGGDSHLENTIYF. CDR3 in DNA: TGTGCCAGCAGTTCCAAAGGGGGGGACAGCCACCTTGAGAACACCATATATTTT.

The J gene is TRBJ2-7, the V gene TRBV13; 7 bases align to TRBD1. Trimming took 1 base from V and 4 from J; bases not matched to a gene: 4. CDR3 length equals 14 residues. In germline, CDR1 is PRHDT, CDR2 FYEKMQ (reference sequence). CDR3 in amino acids: CASSLEGAIYEQYF. Written as DNA, the CDR3 is TGTGCCAGCAGCTTAGAGGGGGCGATTTACGAGCAGTACTTC.

This sequence joins TRBV9 and TRBJ2-6; no clear D. Germline CDR1 is SGDLS and CDR2 is YYNGEE. With 0 bases removed from V and 4 bases from J, the gap between germline ends came to 8 bases. CDR3 size: 15 residues. The DNA for the CDR3 is TGTGCCAGCAGCGTAGGTGGTGCGGGGGCCAACGTCCTGACTTTC. This gives the protein CASSVGGAGANVLTF.

The chain couples TRBV9 to TRBJ1-3; D perhaps matches TRBD1 (5 bases). V shed 4 bases and J shed 3 bases, with 11 bases lying between them. This CDR3 spans 14 amino acids. Germline V gene sequence: CDR1 SGDLS, CDR2 YYNGEE. CDR3 DNA: TGTGCCAGCAGCCCCCCCGGGGGTGGAAACACCATATATTTT. Amino acid sequence: CASSPPGGGNTIYF.

The rearrangement joins TRBV10-3 to TRBJ2-7; D perhaps matches TRBD1 (5 bases). Germline assignment: CDR1 ENHRY and CDR2 SYGVKD. V shed 0 bases and J shed 1 base, with 10 bases lying between them. The CDR3 has 15 amino acids. CDR3 region: CAISESRQISYEQYF. In nucleotides, the CDR3 is TGTGCCATCAGTGAGTCAAGACAGATATCCTACGAGCAGTACTTC.

V gene TRBV10-3 combines with J gene TRBJ2-7; TRBD2 matches at 7 bases. This CDR3 comprises 11 residues. Trimming removed 4 bases from V and 7 bases from J; junction bases left unmatched: 1. Germline V gene data show CDR1 as ENHRY and CDR2 as SYGVKD. The CDR3 region is CAISAGGEQYF. As DNA, the CDR3 is TGTGCCATCAGTGCGGGAGGTGAGCAGTACTTC.

In this sample, this clone turned up a few times. This chain joins TRBV9 and TRBJ1-5; D may be TRBD1 (5 bases). The length of the CDR3 is 13 residues. Germline V gene lookup returns CDR1 SGDLS and CDR2 YYNGEE. V was pared by 4 bases and J by 7 bases, with 12 bases between. CDR3 nucleotides: TGTGCCAGCAGCTCGGGACTATGGCAGCCCCAGCATTTT. The encoded protein is CASSSGLWQPQHF.

The V call is TRBV14, the J call TRBJ2-7, with no clear D. Trimming took off 0 bases at V and 7 bases at J, with 4 bases between the two ends. Germline V gene sequence: CDR1 SGHDN, CDR2 FVKESK. CDR3 length: 11 amino acids. CDR3 protein: CASSQDAEQYF. The CDR3 DNA reads TGTGCCAGCAGCCAAGATGCGGAGCAGTACTTC. Together with reference TRBV14 and TRBJ2-7, the CDR3 gives the full variable domain: EAGVTQFPSHSVIEKGQTVTLRCDPISGHDNLYWYRRVMGKEIKFLLHFVKESKQDESGMPNNRFLAERTGGTYSTLKVQPAELEDSGVYFCASSQDAEQYFGPGTRLTVT.

The chain recombines TRBV10-3 with TRBJ1-5; 11 bases map to TRBD1. This CDR3 has 15 amino acids. The V segment lost 11 bases and the J segment 3 bases; nucleotides outside the gene matches: 9. From germline, CDR1 is ENHRY and CDR2 SYGVKD. The CDR3: CAPPRDRGTNQPQHF. The CDR3 DNA is TGTGCCCCCCCTCGGGACAGGGGGACCAATCAGCCCCAGCATTTT.

This chain's CDR3 is CASSLSPGTEAFF. The CDR3 region has the DNA TGTGCCAGCAGCTTGTCCCCCGGCACTGAAGCTTTCTTT. The chain combines TRBV5-4 with TRBJ1-1; D ambiguous. V lost 1 base and J lost 4, with 8 bases in between. Germline CDR1 SGHNT, CDR2 YYREEE (reference sequence). This CDR3 contains 13 residues. Based on the CDR3 plus reference TRBV5-4 and TRBJ1-1, the full variable domain is ETGVTQSPTHLIKTRGQQVTLRCSSQSGHNTVSWYQQALGQGPQFIFQYYREEENGRGNFPPRFSGLQFPNYSSELNVNALELDDSALYLCASSLSPGTEAFFGQGTRLTVV.

V is TRBV11-3 and J is TRBJ2-1, with 12 positions matching TRBD2. In germline, CDR1 is SGHNT, CDR2 YENEEA. The V gene end was trimmed by 5 bases and the J gene end by 6 bases; junction bases not matched to a gene: 8. This CDR3 contains 16 residues. The CDR3 DNA reads as TGTGCCAGCAGCCTCCTAGCGGGAGGGCCGGGCAATGAGCAGTTCTTC. The encoded protein is CASSLLAGGPGNEQFF.

The V gene is TRBV6-6, the J gene TRBJ2-7; TRBD1 matches 8 bases. Per germline, CDR1 MNHNY and CDR2 SVGAGI (reference sequence). CDR3 size: 12 residues. With 8 bases clipped from V and 4 bases from J, the junction kept 4 bases outside the gene matches. The CDR3 bases are TGTGCCAGCCAGGGGGCGCGATACGAGCAGTACTTC. This translates into CASQGARYEQYF.

This chain connects TRBV7-9 to TRBJ2-5; D not resolved. V lost 4 bases to trimming and J lost 1 base, with 16 bases between them. Germline CDR1 SEHNR, CDR2 FQNEAQ (reference sequence). The CDR3 has 16 amino acids. DNA of the CDR3: TGTGCCAGCAGCTCCTTGTTCAGGACCATCCAAGAGACCCAGTACTTC. Translated: CASSSLFRTIQETQYF.

The chain uses TRBV5-4 and TRBJ1-3; 8 bases match TRBD1. From germline, CDR1 is SGHNT and CDR2 YYREEE (reference sequence). The CDR3 spans 14 residues. V was clipped by 3 bases and J by 4 bases; unmatched bases: 3. In DNA, the CDR3 is TGTGCCAGCAGCTCGGACAGGGCGGGAAACACCATATATTTT. Protein sequence: CASSSDRAGNTIYF.

The rearrangement joins TRBV11-2 to TRBJ2-3, with 8 positions matching TRBD1. Trimming took 2 bases from V and 5 from J; bases not matched to a gene: 9. Germline V CDR1 and CDR2: SGHAT, FQNNGV. The CDR3 consists of 16 residues. The CDR3: CASSLNRGIRGDTQYF. The CDR3 bases are TGTGCCAGCAGCTTAAACAGGGGGATTCGTGGAGATACGCAGTATTTT. Looking up the rest from reference TRBV11-2 and TRBJ2-3 gives the full variable domain: EAGVAQSPRYKIIEKRQSVAFWCNPISGHATLYWYQQILGQGPKLLIQFQNNGVVDDSQLPKDRFSAERLKGVDSTLKIQPAKLEDSAVYLCASSLNRGIRGDTQYFGPGTRLTVL.

This chain connects TRBV25-1 to TRBJ1-1, with 10 bases that match TRBD1. V gave up 1 base and J gave up 2 bases; unmatched junction bases: 1. Germline lookup yields CDR1 MGHDK and CDR2 SYGVNS. The CDR3 spans 15 residues. The CDR3 spells CASSESTGGNTEAFF. For the CDR3, the DNA is TGTGCCAGCAGTGAATCGACAGGGGGCAACACTGAAGCTTTCTTT.

Only a few counts were recorded for this clone. The V call is TRBV7-7, the J call TRBJ2-1, with TRBD1 matching over 7 bases. Germline lookup yields CDR1 SSHAT and CDR2 FNYEAQ (reference sequence). The V gene end was trimmed by 2 bases and the J gene end by 10 bases; junction bases not matched to a gene: 5. The CDR3 runs to 13 residues. Here the CDR3 reads CASSLTGAGEQFF. In nucleotides, the CDR3 is TGTGCCAGCAGCTTAACAGGGGCAGGGGAGCAGTTCTTC.

This clone was observed a handful of times. The V and J genes are TRBV30 and TRBJ2-5; no definite D call. CDR1 is GTSNPN and CDR2 is SVGIG in the germline V gene (reference sequence). This CDR3 spans 13 amino acids. Trimming pared 2 bases from V and 5 bases from J, leaving 12 bases between. The CDR3 sequence is CAWSTSIGETQYF. CDR3 bases: TGTGCCTGGAGTACCAGTATCGGCGAGACCCAGTACTTC. The whole variable domain, filled in from reference TRBV30 and TRBJ2-5, reads SQTIHQWPATLVQPVGSPLSLECTVEGTSNPNLYWYRQAAGRGLQLLFYSVGIGQISSEVPQNLSASRPQDRQFILSSKKLLLSDSGFYLCAWSTSIGETQYFGPGTRLLVL.

This chain links TRBV7-2 with TRBJ2-3; no definite D call. The CDR3 totals 15 residues. Trimming took 0 bases from V and 3 from J, leaving 10 bases between them. Germline V CDR1 and CDR2: SGHTA, FQGNSA. For the CDR3, the DNA is TGTGCCAGCAGCTTAGCGACCCTGGGGACAGATACGCAGTATTTT. Translation gives CASSLATLGTDTQYF.

The chain has TRBV5-1 and TRBJ2-5; a weak D match, TRBD1 (6 bases). The better agreement between TRBJ2-7 and the DNA end casts doubt on the J call. The CDR3 totals 17 residues. CDR1 and CDR2 from the germline V gene are SGHRS and YFSETQ. As DNA, the CDR3 is TGCGCCAGCAGCACTTTACTCTTGGCGGACAGCTCCTACGAGCAGTACTTC. Translated, it gives CASSTLLLADSSYEQYF.

This chain connects TRBV12-5 to TRBJ2-5, with a possible D match to TRBD1 (7 bases). TRBJ2-7 matches the DNA end more closely, so the J call is doubtful. CDR1 and CDR2 (germline): LGHNT, FRNRAP. The CDR3 extends over 13 amino acids. DNA of the CDR3: TGTGCTAGTGGTTCTCAGGGGGGCAGCGAGCAGTACTTC. This translates into CASGSQGGSEQYF.

The rearrangement links TRBV6-5 to TRBJ2-7; D is unresolved. Looked up from germline, CDR1 is MNHEY and CDR2 is SVGAGI. V was pared by 2 bases and J by 5 bases, with 7 bases between. CDR3 length: 12 residues. The CDR3 DNA is TGTGCCAGCAGTTACCCGAGAAACGAGCAGTACTTC. Its protein is CASSYPRNEQYF.

The rearrangement links TRBV7-2 to TRBJ1-1; D is unclear. CDR1 and CDR2 from the germline V gene are SGHTA and FQGNSA. Trimming took off 1 base at V and 2 bases at J, with 8 bases between the two ends. The CDR3 loop spans 14 amino acids. The DNA of the CDR3 is TGTGCCAGCAGCTTAGTATCGGGCAACACTGAAGCTTTCTTT. Translating it yields CASSLVSGNTEAFF. The full variable domain, completed using reference TRBV7-2 and TRBJ1-1, is GAGVSQSPSNKVTEKGKDVELRCDPISGHTALYWYRQSLGQGLEFLIYFQGNSAPDKSGLPSDRFSAERTGGSVSTLTIQRTQQEDSAVYLCASSLVSGNTEAFFGQGTRLTVV.

The V and J genes are TRBV4-3 and TRBJ2-1, with 7 bases lining up with TRBD1. With 0 bases clipped from V and 9 bases from J, the junction kept 8 bases outside the gene matches. The CDR3 extends over 15 amino acids. CDR1 LGHNA and CDR2 YSLEER come from the germline V gene. The CDR3 is CASSQDYDRVSEQFF. In nucleotides, the CDR3 is TGCGCCAGCAGCCAAGATTATGACAGGGTTAGTGAGCAGTTCTTC.

For this clone: The junction and the germline gene differ at one end; a read error may be behind it. The chain joins TRBV18 to TRBJ2-7, with 7 bases that match TRBD1. From germline, CDR1 is KGHSH and CDR2 LQKENI. The CDR3 is made up of 16 amino acids. For the CDR3, the DNA is TGTGCCAGCTCACTGTACCGGGACAGAGCTTCCTACGAGCAGCACTTC. Translation: CASSLYRDRASYEQHF. Full variable domain (remainder filled in from reference TRBV18 and TRBJ2-7): NAGVMQNPRHLVRRRGQEARLRCSPMKGHSHVYWYRQLPEEGLKFMVYLQKENIIDESGMPKERFSAEFPKEGPSILRIQQVVRGDSAAYFCASSLYRDRASYEQHFGPGTRLTVT.

The gene calls are TRBV19 and TRBJ2-7; D not certain. This CDR3 region has 14 residues. From germline, CDR1 is LNHDA and CDR2 SQIVND (reference sequence). The ends were cut back, 2 bases at V and 4 bases at J, with 12 bases in the middle. The CDR3 DNA sequence: TGTGCCAGTAGTATAAGTCCGGCGCTATACGAGCAGTACTTC. It encodes CASSISPALYEQYF.